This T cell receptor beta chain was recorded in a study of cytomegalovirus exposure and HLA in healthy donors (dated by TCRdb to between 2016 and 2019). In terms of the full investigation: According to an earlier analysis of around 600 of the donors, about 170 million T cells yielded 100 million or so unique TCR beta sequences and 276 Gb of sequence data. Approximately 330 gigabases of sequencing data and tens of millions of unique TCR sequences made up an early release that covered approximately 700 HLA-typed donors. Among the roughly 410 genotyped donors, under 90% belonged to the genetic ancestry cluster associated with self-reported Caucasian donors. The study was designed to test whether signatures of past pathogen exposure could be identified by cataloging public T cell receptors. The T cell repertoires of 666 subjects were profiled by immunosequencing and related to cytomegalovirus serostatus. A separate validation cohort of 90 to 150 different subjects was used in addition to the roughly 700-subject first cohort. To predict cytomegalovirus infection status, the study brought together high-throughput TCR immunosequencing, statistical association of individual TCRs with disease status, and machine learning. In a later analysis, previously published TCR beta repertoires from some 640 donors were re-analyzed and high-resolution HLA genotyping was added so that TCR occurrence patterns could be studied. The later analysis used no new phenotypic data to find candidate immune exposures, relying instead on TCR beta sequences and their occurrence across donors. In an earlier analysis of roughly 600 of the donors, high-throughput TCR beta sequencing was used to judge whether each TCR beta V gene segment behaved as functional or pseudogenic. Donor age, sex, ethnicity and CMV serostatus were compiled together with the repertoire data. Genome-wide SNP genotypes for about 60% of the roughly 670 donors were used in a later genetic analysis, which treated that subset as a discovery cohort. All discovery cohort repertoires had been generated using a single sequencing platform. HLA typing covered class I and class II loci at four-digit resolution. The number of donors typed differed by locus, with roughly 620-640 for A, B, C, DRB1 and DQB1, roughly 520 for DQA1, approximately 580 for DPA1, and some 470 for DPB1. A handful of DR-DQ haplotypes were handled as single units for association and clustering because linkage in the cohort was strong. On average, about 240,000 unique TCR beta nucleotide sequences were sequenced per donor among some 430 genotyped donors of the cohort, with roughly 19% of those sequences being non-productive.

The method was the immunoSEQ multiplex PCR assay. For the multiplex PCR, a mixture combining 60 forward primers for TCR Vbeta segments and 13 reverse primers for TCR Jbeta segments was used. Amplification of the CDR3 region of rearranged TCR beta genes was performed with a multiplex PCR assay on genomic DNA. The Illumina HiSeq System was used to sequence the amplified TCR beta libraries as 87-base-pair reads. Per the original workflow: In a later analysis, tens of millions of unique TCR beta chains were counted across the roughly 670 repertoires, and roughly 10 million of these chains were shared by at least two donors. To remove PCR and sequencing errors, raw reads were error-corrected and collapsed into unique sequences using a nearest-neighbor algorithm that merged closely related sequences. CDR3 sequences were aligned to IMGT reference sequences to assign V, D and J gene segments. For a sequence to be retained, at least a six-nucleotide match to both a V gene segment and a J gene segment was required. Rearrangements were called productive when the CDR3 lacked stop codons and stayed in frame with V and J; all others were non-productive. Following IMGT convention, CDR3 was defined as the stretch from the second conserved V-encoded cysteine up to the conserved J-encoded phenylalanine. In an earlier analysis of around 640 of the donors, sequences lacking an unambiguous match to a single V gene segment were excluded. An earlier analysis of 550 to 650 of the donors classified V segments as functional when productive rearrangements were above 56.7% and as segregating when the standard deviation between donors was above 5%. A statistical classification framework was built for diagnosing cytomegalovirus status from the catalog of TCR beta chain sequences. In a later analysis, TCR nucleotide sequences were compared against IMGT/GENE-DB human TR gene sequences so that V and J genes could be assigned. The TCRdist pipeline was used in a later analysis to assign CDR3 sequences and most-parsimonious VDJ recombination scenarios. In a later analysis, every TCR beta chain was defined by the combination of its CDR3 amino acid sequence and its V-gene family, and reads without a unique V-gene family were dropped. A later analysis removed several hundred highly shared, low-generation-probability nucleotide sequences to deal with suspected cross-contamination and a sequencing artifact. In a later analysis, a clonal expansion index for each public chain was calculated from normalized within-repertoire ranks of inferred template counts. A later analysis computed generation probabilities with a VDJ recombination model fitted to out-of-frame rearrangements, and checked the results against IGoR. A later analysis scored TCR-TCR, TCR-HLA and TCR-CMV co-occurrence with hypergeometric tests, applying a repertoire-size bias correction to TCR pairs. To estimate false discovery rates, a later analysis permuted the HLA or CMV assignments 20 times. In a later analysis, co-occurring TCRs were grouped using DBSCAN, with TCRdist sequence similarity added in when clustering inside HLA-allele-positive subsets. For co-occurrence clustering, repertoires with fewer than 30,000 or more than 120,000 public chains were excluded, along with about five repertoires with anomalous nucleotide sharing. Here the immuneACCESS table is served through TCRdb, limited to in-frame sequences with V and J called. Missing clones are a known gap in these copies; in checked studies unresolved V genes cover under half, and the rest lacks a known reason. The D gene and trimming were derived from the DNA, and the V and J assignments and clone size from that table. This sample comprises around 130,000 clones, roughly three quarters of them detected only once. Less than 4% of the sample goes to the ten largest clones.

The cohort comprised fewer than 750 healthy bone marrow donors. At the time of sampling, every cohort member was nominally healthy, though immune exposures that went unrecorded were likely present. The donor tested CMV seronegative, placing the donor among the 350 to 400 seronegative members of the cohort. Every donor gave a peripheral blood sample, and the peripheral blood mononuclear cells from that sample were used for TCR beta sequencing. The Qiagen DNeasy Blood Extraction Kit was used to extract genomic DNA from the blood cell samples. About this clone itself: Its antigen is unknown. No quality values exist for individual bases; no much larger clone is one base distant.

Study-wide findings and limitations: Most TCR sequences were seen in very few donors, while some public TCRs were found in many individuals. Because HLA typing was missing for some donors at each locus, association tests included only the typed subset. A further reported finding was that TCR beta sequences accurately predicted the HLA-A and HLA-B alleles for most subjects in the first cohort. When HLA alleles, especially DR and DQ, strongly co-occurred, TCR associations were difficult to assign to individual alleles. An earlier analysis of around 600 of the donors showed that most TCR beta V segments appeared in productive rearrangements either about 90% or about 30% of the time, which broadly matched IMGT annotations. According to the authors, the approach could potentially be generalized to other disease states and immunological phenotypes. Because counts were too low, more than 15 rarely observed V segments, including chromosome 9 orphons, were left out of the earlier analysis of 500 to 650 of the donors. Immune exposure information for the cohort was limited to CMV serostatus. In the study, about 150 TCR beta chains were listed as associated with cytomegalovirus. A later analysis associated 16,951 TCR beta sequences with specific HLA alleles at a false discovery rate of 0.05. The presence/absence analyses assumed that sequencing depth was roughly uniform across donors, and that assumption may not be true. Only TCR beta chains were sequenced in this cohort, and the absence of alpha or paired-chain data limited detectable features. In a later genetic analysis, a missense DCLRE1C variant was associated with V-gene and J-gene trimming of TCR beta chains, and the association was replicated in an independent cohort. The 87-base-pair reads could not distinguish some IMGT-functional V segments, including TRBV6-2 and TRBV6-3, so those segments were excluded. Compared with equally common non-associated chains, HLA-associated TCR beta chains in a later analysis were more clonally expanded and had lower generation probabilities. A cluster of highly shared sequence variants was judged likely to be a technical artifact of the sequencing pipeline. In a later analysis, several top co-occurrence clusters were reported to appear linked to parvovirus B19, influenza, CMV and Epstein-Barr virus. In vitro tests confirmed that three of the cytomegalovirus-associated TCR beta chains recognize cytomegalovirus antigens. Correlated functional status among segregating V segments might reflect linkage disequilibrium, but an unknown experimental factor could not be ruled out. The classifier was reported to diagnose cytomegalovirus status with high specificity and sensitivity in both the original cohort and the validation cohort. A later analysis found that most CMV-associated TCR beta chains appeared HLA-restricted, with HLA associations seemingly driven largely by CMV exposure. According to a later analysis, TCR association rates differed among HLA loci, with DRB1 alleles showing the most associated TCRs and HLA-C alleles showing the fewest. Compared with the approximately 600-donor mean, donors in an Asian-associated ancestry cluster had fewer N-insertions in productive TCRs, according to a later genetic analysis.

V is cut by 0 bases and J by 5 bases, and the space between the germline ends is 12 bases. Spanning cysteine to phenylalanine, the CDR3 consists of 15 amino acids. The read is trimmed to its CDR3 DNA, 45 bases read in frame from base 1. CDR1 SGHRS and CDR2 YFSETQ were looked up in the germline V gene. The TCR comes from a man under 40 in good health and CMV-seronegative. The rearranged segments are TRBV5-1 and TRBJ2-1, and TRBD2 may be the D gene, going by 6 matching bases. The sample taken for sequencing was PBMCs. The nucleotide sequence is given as TGCGCCAGCAGCTTGGTCGCTAGCGCTAACAATGAGCAGTTCTTC. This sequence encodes CASSLVASANNEQFF.